A selection of T cell receptor beta chains follows, all from one sample in a study of Ad26.COV2.S vaccination and SARS-CoV-2 variants. Profiling relied on immunoSEQ multiplex PCR, and the TCRdb table lists in-frame clones only, not all of them. Of roughly 250,000 clones listed, about 83% are singletons. The source material was peripheral blood, sampled in a trial of Ad26.COV2.S vaccine versus placebo. The receptor set was obtained from a person between 18 and 59 years old who received the Ad26.COV2.S COVID-19 vaccine or a placebo. Each CDR3 is given with its conserved first and last residue. Fields, in order: V gene, J gene, clone size, D gene, CDR3 protein, CDR3 DNA. D genes are given only for firm matches. The listing skips clone size in some rows; elsewhere it reads once, few, many or a size class.

>TRBV30|TRBJ2-3|-|TRBD2
CAWSRLAGTISTDTQYF
TGTGCCTGGAGTAGACTAGCGGGAACCATTAGCACAGATACGCAGTATTTT
>TRBV2|TRBJ2-3|-|-
CASRQGLGDTQYF
TGTGCCAGCAGACAGGGTTTGGGGGATACGCAGTATTTT
>TRBV5-6|TRBJ1-2|-|TRBD1
CASSPRGQGKIYGYTF
TGTGCCAGCAGCCCCAGGGGGCAGGGAAAAATCTATGGCTACACCTTC
>TRBV6-6|TRBJ1-4|-|TRBD1
CASSYRQGAGEKLFF
TGTGCCAGCAGTTACCGACAGGGGGCTGGTGAAAAACTGTTTTTT
>TRBV2|TRBJ1-1|-|-
CASSPMGVDTEAFF
TGTGCCAGCAGTCCAATGGGGGTGGACACTGAAGCTTTCTTT
>TRBV7-3|TRBJ1-1|-|-
CASSLSGTVEGTEAFF
TGTGCCAGCAGCTTAAGCGGGACGGTTGAAGGCACTGAAGCTTTCTTT
>TRBV13|TRBJ2-3|-|-
CASSLQVVLGTDTQYF
TGTGCCAGCAGCTTACAGGTTGTACTAGGCACAGATACGCAGTATTTT
>TRBV7-8|TRBJ2-3|-|TRBD1
CASSPWTGGSTDTQYF
TGTGCCAGCAGCCCCTGGACAGGGGGTAGCACAGATACGCAGTATTTT
>TRBV6-5|TRBJ1-4|-|TRBD1
CASRDRGRREKLFF
TGTGCCAGCAGGGACAGGGGGCGGCGGGAAAAACTGTTTTTT
>TRBV2|TRBJ1-4|-|-
CASRERPWSNEKLFF
TGTGCCAGCAGAGAAAGACCCTGGAGTAATGAAAAACTGTTTTTT
>TRBV10-3|TRBJ1-5|-|-
CAIRGSNQPQHF
TGTGCCATCAGGGGTAGCAATCAGCCCCAGCATTTT
>TRBV2|TRBJ1-3|-|-
CASSGGRFSGNTIYF
TGTGCCAGCAGTGGGGGACGGTTCTCTGGAAACACCATATATTTT
>TRBV4-1|TRBJ1-5|-|-
CASSQGSLGSNQPQHF
TGCGCCAGCAGCCAAGGGAGTTTAGGGAGCAATCAGCCCCAGCATTTT
>TRBV24-1|TRBJ2-1|-|TRBD1
CATSDPGQGEQFF
TGTGCCACCAGTGACCCGGGACAGGGAGAGCAGTTCTTC
>TRBV18|TRBJ1-1|-|-
CASSPASGRMNTEAFF
TGTGCCAGCTCACCAGCCTCGGGACGCATGAACACTGAAGCTTTCTTT
>TRBV4-1|TRBJ2-2|-|TRBD1
CASSNHRGFKSTGELFF
TGCGCCAGCAGCAATCACAGGGGGTTCAAGTCAACCGGGGAGCTGTTTTTT
>TRBV7-2|TRBJ2-1|-|TRBD2
CASRVVAGDMSSYNEQFF
TGTGCCAGCCGCGTGGTAGCGGGGGATATGAGCTCCTACAATGAGCAGTTCTTC
>TRBV10-1|TRBJ1-6|few|-
CASNRGRRASPLHF
TGCGCCAGCAATCGTGGCAGAAGAGCTTCACCCCTCCACTTT
>TRBV9|TRBJ1-1|-|-
CASSATGNTEAFF
TGTGCCAGCAGCGCGACGGGGAACACTGAAGCTTTCTTT
>TRBV7-9|TRBJ1-1|-|-
CASRRPGRIEAFF
TGTGCCAGCAGGAGACCGGGACGGATAGAAGCTTTCTTT
>TRBV2|TRBJ2-2|-|TRBD1
CASSKGATTGELFF
TGTGCCAGCAGTAAGGGGGCGACCACCGGGGAGCTGTTTTTT
>TRBV7-3|TRBJ1-2|few|-
CASSLSPGNSLGYTF
TGTGCCAGCAGCTTAAGCCCAGGGAATAGTCTCGGCTACACCTTC
>TRBV19|TRBJ2-7|-|TRBD2
CASSIGLAGIYEQYF
TGTGCCAGTAGTATTGGACTAGCGGGTATCTACGAGCAGTACTTC
>TRBV11-2|TRBJ2-3|-|TRBD2
CASSSRTSGVAPDTQYF
TGTGCCAGCAGCTCAAGGACTAGCGGAGTTGCACCAGATACGCAGTATTTT
>TRBV19|TRBJ1-2|-|-
CASSISTGGDYGYTF
TGTGCCAGTAGTATCTCCACAGGAGGGGACTATGGCTACACCTTC
>TRBV7-8|TRBJ1-3|few|TRBD1
CASSFVTGQGNTIYF
TGTGCCAGCAGTTTCGTTACAGGACAGGGGAACACCATATATTTT
>TRBV11-2|TRBJ2-1|-|TRBD2
CASSLAGGYNEQFF
TGTGCCAGCAGCTTGGCGGGGGGGTACAATGAGCAGTTCTTC
>TRBV6-2/TRBV6-3|TRBJ2-2|once|TRBD2
CASSYERELPRRNTGELFF
TGTGCCAGCAGTTACGAGCGGGAGCTCCCCCGGAGGAACACCGGGGAGCTGTTTTTT
>TRBV19|TRBJ1-1|-|-
CASSISGVVNTEAFF
TGTGCCAGTAGTATCTCGGGGGTAGTGAACACTGAAGCTTTCTTT
>TRBV5-1|TRBJ1-1|-|-
CASTLTGTNTEAFF
TGCGCCAGCACCTTAACAGGGACGAACACTGAAGCTTTCTTT
>TRBV4-3|TRBJ2-3|-|-
CASSQDTLTISTDTQYF
TGCGCCAGCAGCCAAGATACACTAACCATTTCCACAGATACGCAGTATTTT
>TRBV6-2/TRBV6-3|TRBJ2-5|-|-
CASSPWGSGPQETQYF
TGTGCCAGCAGTCCGTGGGGTAGCGGTCCTCAAGAGACCCAGTACTTC
>TRBV5-6|TRBJ1-3|-|-
CASSSQQENTIYF
TGTGCCAGCAGCTCACAACAGGAAAACACCATATATTTT
>TRBV5-5|TRBJ1-5|-|-
CASSLDRRRGLGQPQHF
TGTGCCAGCAGCTTGGATCGTAGGAGGGGATTGGGTCAGCCCCAGCATTTT
>TRBV30|TRBJ2-3|-|-
CAWSLLRRTDTQYF
TGTGCCTGGAGTCTCCTACGTCGGACAGATACGCAGTATTTT
>TRBV25-1|TRBJ2-5|-|-
CASSEGGLGETQYF
TGTGCCAGCAGTGAAGGTGGGCTGGGGGAGACCCAGTACTTC
>TRBV2|TRBJ1-3|-|-
CASSEGSALENTIYF
TGTGCCAGCAGTGAGGGCTCGGCCCTAGAAAACACCATATATTTT
>TRBV11-1|TRBJ1-2|once|-
CASSKGSPLNYGYTF
TGTGCCAGCAGTAAAGGTTCCCCTCTTAACTATGGCTACACCTTC
>TRBV4-1|TRBJ2-7|-|-
CASSQAQFGVRANEQYF
TGCGCCAGCAGCCAAGCGCAATTCGGTGTCAGGGCTAACGAGCAGTACTTC